What follows are 32 T cell receptor beta chains derived from one specimen sequenced in a study of T cell clusters in autoimmune cytopenias. TRB amplification used 250 ng of peripheral blood genomic DNA. TRB was amplified by touch-down multiplex PCR, primer pools A and B combined. TCRdb re-called the multiplex PCR reads and catalogs CDR3 proteins one per entry, DNA excluded. This sample's table reports around 6,800 distinct CDR3 sequences. This sample was shared with a second study, whose subject was T cell repertoires in aging, cancer and after chemotherapy.

Sequences were obtained from peripheral blood. The source is a human donor in good health.

The V call is TRBV6-1, the J call TRBJ1-3; TCRdb names TRBD1, which stays unverified in the absence of DNA. The V gene's germline CDR1 is MNHNS and CDR2 SASEGT. This CDR3 is built from 13 residues. The CDR3 here is CATADDRGNTIYF.

CDR3 amino acids: CSARRVGDDGYTF. This chain links TRBV20-1 with TRBJ1-2; TCRdb designates TRBD1, a call that cannot be tested without DNA. The CDR3 is made up of 13 amino acids. CDR1 is DFQATT, CDR2 SNEGSKA, per germline (reference sequence).

The CDR3 here is CASSITQGMGNQPQHF. The chain combines TRBV19 with TRBJ1-5; TCRdb's D call, TRBD1, is unchecked because there is no DNA. Germline loops: CDR1 LNHDA, CDR2 SQIVND (reference sequence). The CDR3 has 16 amino acids.

V usage is TRBV19 and J usage is TRBJ1-3; TCRdb lists TRBD1, though no DNA is available to test this call. Germline CDR1 and CDR2: LNHDA and SQIVND (reference sequence). This CDR3 is built from 14 residues. CDR3 sequence: CASRRDRSGNTIYF. Full variable domain (missing parts from reference TRBV19 and TRBJ1-3): DGGITQSPKYLFRKEGQNVTLSCEQNLNHDAMYWYRQDPGQGLRLIYYSQIVNDFQKGDIAEGYSVSREKKESFPLTVTSAQKNPTAFYLCASRRDRSGNTIYFGEGSWLTVV.

The rearrangement uses TRBV6-4 and TRBJ2-1; the TCRdb call, TRBD2, lacks DNA for checking. The CDR3 is 15 amino acids. Germline V gene data show CDR1 as MRHNA and CDR2 as SNTAGT. This CDR3 reads CASRSGGLLYNEQFF.

The chain is built from TRBV29-1 and TRBJ2-5; TCRdb's D call, TRBD2, is unchecked because there is no DNA. The CDR3 consists of 19 residues. In germline, CDR1 is SQVTM, CDR2 ANQGSEA. CDR3 loop: CSVEDPPGTSGGYQETQYF.

The chain employs TRBV5-6 and TRBJ2-5; checking the TCRdb D call of TRBD1 is not possible without DNA. This CDR3 has 14 residues. Looked up from germline, CDR1 is SGHDT and CDR2 is YYEEEE. CDR3 residues: CASSLEFGGETQYF.

The chain carries TRBV5-4 and TRBJ2-1; TCRdb calls TRBD1, which cannot be checked without DNA. CDR1 and CDR2 (germline): SGHNT, YYREEE (reference sequence). The CDR3 runs to 15 residues. The CDR3 sequence is CASSRGAGYNNEQFF.

CDR3 amino acids: CASSLDPLKETQYF. The V and J genes are TRBV12-3 or TRBV12-4 and TRBJ2-5. The CDR3 is 14 residues long.

This clonotype is medium-sized by frequency. V gene TRBV12-3 or TRBV12-4 combines with J gene TRBJ2-5; the TCRdb call, TRBD1, lacks DNA for checking. The CDR3 loop spans 15 amino acids. CDR3 region: CASGKGAGLQETQYF.

The chain links TRBV12-3 or TRBV12-4 to TRBJ1-2. This CDR3 contains 15 residues. CDR3 loop: CASSLMGELREGYTF.

This clonotype is called medium-sized based on its frequency. The V call is TRBV12-3 or TRBV12-4, the J call TRBJ1-1; TCRdb lists TRBD1, though no DNA is available to test this call. The CDR3 has 14 residues. CDR3 region: CASSETGERTEAFF.

This sequence joins TRBV12-3 or TRBV12-4 and TRBJ2-7; checking the TCRdb D call of TRBD1 is not possible without DNA. The CDR3 contains 12 residues. CDR3: CASSLTRDRGYF.

This chain uses TRBV20-1 with TRBJ1-6. CDR1 DFQATT and CDR2 SNEGSKA come from the germline V gene (reference sequence). The CDR3 loop spans 17 amino acids. This CDR3 is CSARDRGPSSYNSPLHF.

This clonotype shows up as medium-sized by frequency. This chain links TRBV27 with TRBJ2-2; there is no DNA to check the TCRdb D call of TRBD1. CDR1 and CDR2 from the germline V gene are MNHEY and SMNVEV (reference sequence). CDR3 size: 15 residues. The CDR3 loop reads CASTSGTPDTGELFF.

The chain has TRBV20-1 and TRBJ1-4; TCRdb calls TRBD1, which cannot be checked without DNA. CDR3 length: 13 residues. Per germline, CDR1 DFQATT and CDR2 SNEGSKA (reference sequence). The CDR3 loop is CSAKGQGGEKLFF.

The rearrangement links TRBV24-1 to TRBJ2-1; TCRdb calls TRBD1, which cannot be checked without DNA. The germline V gene encodes CDR1 KGHDR and CDR2 SFDVKD. This CDR3 has 17 residues. The CDR3 is CATSDTSRGGSYNEQFF.

This clonotype is labeled medium-sized based on frequency. The gene calls are TRBV15 and TRBJ1-2; TCRdb lists TRBD1, though no DNA is available to test this call. The germline CDR1 and CDR2 sequences are LNHNV and YYDKDF (reference sequence). The CDR3 spans 15 residues. The CDR3 is CATSRPGLYDYGYTF.

This clonotype is classed as medium-sized (0.01 to 0.1%) by frequency. This rearrangement joins TRBV29-1 to TRBJ2-7; TCRdb lists TRBD1, though no DNA is available to test this call. Germline assignment: CDR1 SQVTM and CDR2 ANQGSEA. This CDR3 has 11 amino acids. This CDR3 reads CSVQGPYEQYF.

This clonotype is called medium-sized based on its frequency. The chain is built from TRBV30 and TRBJ1-2; without DNA, the TCRdb call of TRBD1 cannot be checked. The CDR3 has 13 residues. CDR1 GTSNPN and CDR2 SVGIG come from the germline V gene (reference sequence). CDR3 sequence reads: CAWTEGNSYGYTF.

The chain has TRBV6-5 and TRBJ1-5. This CDR3 region has 13 residues. Germline V gene sequence: CDR1 MNHEY, CDR2 SVGAGI. The CDR3 loop is CASSVGSHQPQHF.

The chain combines TRBV20-1 with TRBJ1-1. The V gene's germline CDR1 is DFQATT and CDR2 SNEGSKA (reference sequence). The CDR3 loop spans 13 amino acids. The CDR3 region is CSASQRGNTEAFF.

The CDR3 protein is CASRGTSSGNTIYF. The chain has TRBV6-2 or TRBV6-3 and TRBJ1-3; TCRdb indicates TRBD1, and absent DNA this call remains unverified. The V gene's germline CDR1 is MNHEY and CDR2 SVGEGT. The CDR3 length is 14 residues.

This clonotype is identified as medium-sized from frequency. The J gene is TRBJ2-7, the V gene TRBV5-4. The CDR3 has 14 residues. The germline gives CDR1 SGHNT, CDR2 YYREEE (reference sequence). The CDR3 loop is CASSLAMRTGEQYF. Filled out from reference TRBV5-4 and TRBJ2-7, the complete variable domain reads ETGVTQSPTHLIKTRGQQVTLRCSSQSGHNTVSWYQQALGQGPQFIFQYYREEENGRGNFPPRFSGLQFPNYSSELNVNALELDDSALYLCASSLAMRTGEQYFGPGTRLTVT.

V is TRBV20-1 and J is TRBJ1-2; TCRdb outputs TRBD1, but without DNA this stays unchecked. Germline lookup yields CDR1 DFQATT and CDR2 SNEGSKA (reference sequence). The CDR3 covers 12 residues. Here the CDR3 reads CSGLTGVYGYTF.

This clonotype is deemed large by its frequency. The V gene is TRBV20-1, the J gene TRBJ2-2; lacking DNA, the TRBD1 call made by TCRdb goes unchecked. Germline values: CDR1 DFQATT, CDR2 SNEGSKA (reference sequence). The length of the CDR3 is 15 residues. CDR3 in amino acids: CSAREPAGGVGELFF.

The J gene is TRBJ1-5, the V gene TRBV20-1. Germline CDR1 and CDR2: DFQATT and SNEGSKA (reference sequence). The CDR3 covers 13 residues. This CDR3 is CSARAGKHQPQHF.

Here the CDR3 reads CASSSRTSGGAYTQYF. This sequence joins TRBV5-6 and TRBJ2-3; the TCRdb call, TRBD2, lacks DNA for checking. The germline gives CDR1 SGHDT, CDR2 YYEEEE. The CDR3 runs to 16 residues. The whole variable domain, remainder taken from reference TRBV5-6 and TRBJ2-3, is DAGVTQSPTHLIKTRGQQVTLRCSPKSGHDTVSWYQQALGQGPQFIFQYYEEEERQRGNFPDRFSGHQFPNYSSELNVNALLLGDSALYLCASSSRTSGGAYTQYFGPGTRLTVL.

The chain employs TRBV6-5 and TRBJ1-1; the D call from TCRdb, TRBD1, cannot be confirmed without DNA. The germline V gene has CDR1 MNHEY and CDR2 SVGAGI. The CDR3 runs 13 residues. CDR3 protein: CASSKQGNTEAFF.

The chain is built from TRBV6-5 and TRBJ1-5; there is no DNA to check the TCRdb D call of TRBD1. Germline V gene data show CDR1 as MNHEY and CDR2 as SVGAGI. This CDR3 comprises 18 residues. This chain's CDR3 is CASSNRAPHQLSNQPQHF.

The chain employs TRBV15 and TRBJ1-4. From germline, CDR1 is LNHNV and CDR2 YYDKDF (reference sequence). The CDR3 consists of 16 residues. Here the CDR3 reads CATSRPAGGGFEKLFF.

J is TRBJ2-7 and V is TRBV6-5; there is no DNA to check the TCRdb D call of TRBD1. Germline assignment: CDR1 MNHEY and CDR2 SVGAGI. The CDR3 has 14 residues. The CDR3 region is CASRVGQVTYEQYF.